What follows are 26 T cell receptor beta chains derived from one specimen sequenced in a study of human T cells and chemical hapten exposure. Stated time point: healthy volunteer bleed at 6 weeks. The study extracted total RNA from unfractionated whole blood. In TCRdb, the RACE reads were re-called with MiXCR into one record per CDR3 protein. Here the sample spans around 70,000 distinct CDR3 sequences, approximately 6.1% being singletons. The sequencing sample was made of whole blood. These receptors originate from a female donor in good health. Some clones in this sample may be carry-over from other donors' samples.

The table lists this clonotype with a few counts. The J gene is TRBJ2-1, the V gene TRBV12-3 or TRBV12-4, with 7 bases identical to TRBD1. The CDR3 totals 13 residues. J was trimmed by 5 bases and V by 6 bases; bases with no gene match: 4. Here the CDR3 reads CASSPGTDNEQFF. CDR3 DNA: TGTGCCAGCAGCCCCGGGACAGACAATGAGCAGTTCTTC.

This clonotype was seen many times. The rearrangement joins TRBV5-1 to TRBJ2-4; possibly TRBD1 for D (5 bases). CDR1 is SGHRS, CDR2 YFSETQ, per germline. The CDR3 has 15 residues. Trimming removed 4 bases at V and 7 bases at J, with 18 bases between. The CDR3 DNA reads as TGCGCCAGCAGCCCAGGGTCCCCCCAAAGGAACATTCAGTACTTC. It yields the protein CASSPGSPQRNIQYF.

This clonotype showed up many times. This chain joins TRBV18 and TRBJ2-7, with 11 bases fitting TRBD1. V lost 0 bases and J lost 2; bases outside the gene matches: 6. Germline CDR1 KGHSH, CDR2 LQKENI. CDR3 length: 17 residues. This CDR3 is CASSPPIGTGGTYEQYF. In DNA form, the CDR3 reads TGTGCCAGCTCACCACCGATCGGGACAGGGGGAACCTACGAGCAGTACTTC.

This clonotype has at least ten counts. The chain recombines TRBV11-2 with TRBJ2-3; 7 positions match TRBD1. This CDR3 spans 15 amino acids. The germline V gene encodes CDR1 SGHAT and CDR2 FQNNGV. The J segment lost 4 bases and the V segment lost 3 bases, leaving 7 bases of the junction unmatched. CDR3 region: CASSFPGGVPDTQYF. CDR3 DNA: TGTGCCAGCAGCTTCCCAGGGGGAGTCCCAGATACGCAGTATTTT.

The sample holds many counts of this clonotype. V usage is TRBV20-1 and J usage is TRBJ2-1, with D unclear. CDR3 length: 15 residues. Germline lookup yields CDR1 DFQATT and CDR2 SNEGSKA (reference sequence). V was clipped by 7 bases and J by 7 bases, with 23 bases between them. CDR3 residues: CSGSKRWLEGNEQFF. The CDR3 region has the DNA TGCAGTGGAAGTAAAAGGTGGCTAGAAGGAAATGAGCAGTTCTTC.

The table lists this clonotype with many counts. J is TRBJ1-1 and V is TRBV6-2 or TRBV6-3; 7 nucleotides match TRBD1. There are 15 residues in the CDR3. V lost 4 bases and J lost 1; bases outside the gene matches: 6. Germline V CDR1 and CDR2: MNHEY, SVGEGT. The CDR3 spells CASSSGTDSNTEAFF. The CDR3 DNA sequence: TGTGCCAGCAGTTCCGGGACAGACTCGAACACTGAAGCTTTCTTT.

This clonotype was recorded many times. The genes are TRBV20-1 and TRBJ1-1, with D uncertain. Germline V gene data show CDR1 as DFQATT and CDR2 as SNEGSKA (reference sequence). V was shortened by 5 bases and J by 7 bases, with 11 bases between the two germline ends. This CDR3 has 11 amino acids. The CDR3 nucleotides read TGCAGTGCTCGAAGCGAAAGTGAAGCTTTCTTT. This translates into CSARSESEAFF.

This clonotype was detected ten times or more. CDR3 sequence (DNA): TGTGCCAGCAGCCCGGAGCAGGGAGGCGAGCAGTACTTC. Residues: CASSPEQGGEQYF. The chain joins TRBV4-2 to TRBJ2-7; weak D call: TRBD2 (6 bases). Germline CDR1 and CDR2: LGHNA and YNFKEQ. This CDR3 spans 13 amino acids. Trimming cost V 4 bases and J 6 bases, with 13 bases left between them.

This chain connects TRBV12-3 or TRBV12-4 to TRBJ1-1; D perhaps matches TRBD1 (6 bases). The CDR3 contains 15 residues. Trimming stripped 7 bases from V and 4 bases from J, with 19 bases between. The CDR3 nucleotides read TGTGCCAGCATTCAGGGAGGACTCAGGGGCACTGAAGCTTTCTTT. Protein sequence: CASIQGGLRGTEAFF.

V gene TRBV12-3 or TRBV12-4 combines with J gene TRBJ1-5; 7 bases fit TRBD1. The CDR3 runs 14 residues. J was trimmed by 9 bases and V by 4 bases; bases with no gene match: 9. CDR3 in amino acids: CASSSTGTTRPQHF. The CDR3 bases are TGTGCCAGCAGTTCGACAGGGACAACTCGGCCCCAGCATTTT.

This clonotype occurred many times. J is TRBJ1-4 and V is TRBV19; 7 nucleotides match TRBD1. The CDR3 contains 15 residues. Germline V lookup: CDR1 LNHDA, CDR2 SQIVND (reference sequence). Trimming took 4 bases from V and 2 from J; bases not matched to a gene: 4. The CDR3 DNA follows: TGTGCCAGTAGTAGACCGGGACAGACTAATGAAAAACTGTTTTTT. Translating gives CASSRPGQTNEKLFF.

This clonotype was found many times. This chain connects TRBV14 to TRBJ2-1; 8 nucleotides match TRBD2. J lost 2 bases, V lost 4 bases, and 1 base had no gene match. The CDR3 spans 14 residues. Germline V gives CDR1 SGHDN, CDR2 FVKESK. The CDR3 nucleotides read TGTGCCAGCAGCCCACTAGCGGCCTACAATGAGCAGTTCTTC. This encodes CASSPLAAYNEQFF.

The rearrangement joins TRBV6-1 to TRBJ2-3, with 7 bases that match TRBD1. Per the germline V gene, CDR1 is MNHNS and CDR2 is SASEGT. With V trimmed by 8 bases and J by 4 bases, 3 bases remained unmatched. The CDR3 is made up of 12 amino acids. The CDR3 DNA follows: TGTGCCAGCGGGACAGTTCCAGATACGCAGTATTTT. Its translation is CASGTVPDTQYF.

This clonotype was found many times. The CDR3 region has the DNA TGTGCCAGCAGTGAGACCTCTGGGGCCAACGTCCTGACTTTC. This translates into CASSETSGANVLTF. The chain employs TRBV6-4 and TRBJ2-6; no definite D call. Germline loops: CDR1 MRHNA, CDR2 SNTAGT. Trimming took off 3 bases at V and 0 bases at J, with 3 bases between the two ends. The CDR3 is 14 amino acids.

This chain uses TRBV19 with TRBJ1-1, with 9 bases fitting TRBD1. With 4 bases clipped from V and 4 bases from J, the junction kept 4 bases outside the gene matches. In germline, CDR1 is LNHDA, CDR2 SQIVND (reference sequence). This CDR3 comprises 14 residues. In DNA form, the CDR3 reads TGTGCCAGTAGTAAACAGGGGGCGGGCACTGAAGCTTTCTTT. Protein sequence: CASSKQGAGTEAFF. Supplemented by reference TRBV19 and TRBJ1-1, the full variable domain reads DGGITQSPKYLFRKEGQNVTLSCEQNLNHDAMYWYRQDPGQGLRLIYYSQIVNDFQKGDIAEGYSVSREKKESFPLTVTSAQKNPTAFYLCASSKQGAGTEAFFGQGTRLTVV.

A few counts support this clonotype. The V call is TRBV7-8, the J call TRBJ2-2; D unclear. The germline CDR1 and CDR2 sequences are SGHVS and FQNEAQ. CDR3 size: 12 residues. Trimming shortened V by 2 bases and J by 6 bases, and 4 bases separated the two germline ends. Here the CDR3 DNA reads TGTGCCAGCAGCTTAAACCCCGGGGAGCTGTTTTTT. Amino acids: CASSLNPGELFF.

Points on this clonotype: Germline is not matched at one junction end, which may reflect a read error. This CDR3 reads CASSDSSYSDQPQHF. CDR3 DNA: TGTGCCAGCAGTGATAGTTCGTATAGCGATCAGCCCCAGCATTTT. The chain links TRBV2 to TRBJ1-5; the D is unclear. This CDR3 is 15 amino acids long. Per germline, CDR1 SNHLY and CDR2 FYNNEI.

V usage is TRBV5-1 and J usage is TRBJ2-7; D remains unclear. Germline CDR1 SGHRS, CDR2 YFSETQ. V was cut by 0 bases and J by 9 bases, with 16 bases left in between. The CDR3 length is 14 residues. CDR3 nucleotide sequence: TGCGCCAGCAGCTTGGCTGGCTTTGGCGCGCGGCAGTACTTC. Translated, it gives CASSLAGFGARQYF.

The rearrangement links TRBV20-1 to TRBJ2-7, with 7 bases aligning to TRBD2. Per the germline V gene, CDR1 is DFQATT and CDR2 is SNEGSKA (reference sequence). The CDR3 covers 12 residues. The V gene end was trimmed by 4 bases and the J gene end by 0 bases; junction bases not matched to a gene: 0. The CDR3 nucleotides are TGCAGTGCTACTAGCGGCTCCTACGAGCAGTACTTC. Amino acid sequence: CSATSGSYEQYF.

The chain joins TRBV27 to TRBJ1-6, with a tentative D call TRBD1 (6 bases). V was pared by 3 bases and J by 9 bases, with 12 bases between. Germline CDR1 reads MNHEY; CDR2 reads SMNVEV (reference sequence). This CDR3 region has 14 residues. The CDR3, as DNA: TGTGCCAGCAGTTTTCGGGGGGGCGGTTCACCCCTCCACTTT. It yields the protein CASSFRGGGSPLHF.

This clonotype has a handful of counts. The J gene is TRBJ2-3, the V gene TRBV5-1; maybe TRBD2 (6 bases). This CDR3 has 14 amino acids. Trimming took off 0 bases at V and 4 bases at J, with 9 bases between the two ends. CDR1 is SGHRS and CDR2 is YFSETQ in the germline V gene. CDR3 sequence (DNA): TGCGCCAGCAGCTTGGGGAGGGGTCCAGATACGCAGTATTTT. This encodes CASSLGRGPDTQYF.

This clonotype was seen only a few times. The chain is built from TRBV3-1 and TRBJ2-3; 9 bases map to TRBD2. V was clipped by 0 bases and J by 3 bases; unmatched bases: 10. This CDR3 has 18 amino acids. Germline assignment: CDR1 LGHDT and CDR2 YNNKEL (reference sequence). This chain's CDR3 is CASSQDMSGGRRTDTQYF. CDR3 nucleotide sequence: TGTGCCAGCAGCCAAGATATGAGCGGGGGGCGTCGGACAGATACGCAGTATTTT.

The chain employs TRBV28 and TRBJ2-1; 7 bases align to TRBD2. Trimming cost V 6 bases and J 5 bases; bases outside gene matches: 13. In germline, CDR1 is MDHEN, CDR2 SYDVKM. This CDR3 spans 16 amino acids. CDR3 nucleotides: TGTGCCAGCAGCCGTCTCGCGGGAGCCCCAGACAATGAGCAGTTCTTC. Protein product: CASSRLAGAPDNEQFF.

This clonotype was recorded a few times. The chain combines TRBV12-5 with TRBJ2-3; possibly TRBD2 for D (5 bases). Germline values: CDR1 LGHNT, CDR2 FRNRAP. The CDR3 covers 15 residues. Trimming left V 3 bases short and J 1 base short, with 11 bases between. CDR3 protein: CASGLPSSGTDTQYF. CDR3 nucleotide sequence: TGTGCTAGTGGTTTACCTAGCAGCGGCACAGATACGCAGTATTTT.

In this sample, this clonotype turned up a few times. The chain joins TRBV2 to TRBJ2-7; tentatively, D is TRBD1 or TRBD2 (5 bases each). The CDR3 totals 14 residues. Germline CDR1 SNHLY, CDR2 FYNNEI. The V end was cut by 8 bases, the J end by 2 bases, with 16 bases between. CDR3 amino acids: CASGIRDETYEQYF. In nucleotides, the CDR3 is TGTGCCAGCGGAATCCGGGACGAGACCTACGAGCAGTACTTC. Looking up the rest from reference TRBV2 and TRBJ2-7 gives the full variable domain: EPEVTQTPSHQVTQMGQEVILRCVPISNHLYFYWYRQILGQKVEFLVSFYNNEISEKSEIFDDQFSVERPDGSNFTLKIRSTKLEDSAMYFCASGIRDETYEQYFGPGTRLTVT.

This clonotype came up a few times. This chain connects TRBV20-1 to TRBJ2-3, with 13 bases matching TRBD2. The CDR3 is 13 amino acids. Germline V gene data show CDR1 as DFQATT and CDR2 as SNEGSKA (reference sequence). CDR3 region: CSPRTSGRDTQYF. CDR3 DNA sequence: TGCAGCCCAAGGACTAGCGGGAGAGATACGCAGTATTTT.